This TCR beta chain emerged from a study of cytomegalovirus exposure and HLA in healthy donors. Study background: The Caucasian-associated ancestry cluster contained roughly four fifths of the 300 to 450 genotyped donors.

General study findings and limits: Specificity for CMV antigens was confirmed in vitro for a few of the CMV-associated chains. Immune exposure was documented only through CMV serostatus. A missense DCLRE1C variant was associated with V- and J-gene trimming of TCR beta chains in a later analysis, and an independent cohort replicated the association.

Notes on this clone: Antigen specificity is unknown.

Primers for the PCR totalled 60 Vbeta and 13 Jbeta. Produced via immunoSEQ multiplex PCR; TCRdb's table is partial and in-frame only. The sample has tens of thousands of clones; 80% are singletons. Germline CDR1 MNHNY, CDR2 SVGAGI (reference sequence). V was cut by 0 bases and J by 9 bases, with 12 bases left in between. The CDR3 sequence is 13 residues long. The receptor's source is a man aged 50-60 years in good health and CMV-seropositive. V gene TRBV6-6 combines with J gene TRBJ2-7, with D perhaps TRBD1 (6 bases). The material sequenced was PBMCs. CDR3 protein: CASSYSRDTRQYF. The CDR3 DNA is TGTGCCAGCAGTTACTCGAGGGACACTCGGCAGTACTTC.